The entry that follows covers one TCR beta chain sequence. These data belong to a study of identifying expanded T cells in peripheral blood. Sequencing was performed with immunoSEQ multiplex PCR; in TCRdb, only in-frame clones are kept and a portion is missing. The table shows around 100,000 clones, with approximately 89% occurring only once. The CDR3 spans 16 residues. The V end lost 2 bases, the J end lost 2 bases, and 16 bases lay between the germline ends. The germline CDR1 and CDR2 sequences are KGHSH and LQKENI. This receptor was identified in a person aged 18-70 years in good health. Sequences were obtained from blood. This rearrangement joins TRBV18 to TRBJ2-7; a possible D gene is TRBD2 (6 bases). The CDR3 protein is CASSPNSLAVTYEQYF. CDR3 bases: TGTGCCAGCTCACCAAATAGCTTAGCGGTGACCTACGAGCAGTACTTC.